This TCR beta chain was identified in a study of PD-1 blockade in classical Hodgkin lymphoma. The CDR3 length is 16 residues. CDR1 and CDR2 from the germline V gene are LGHNA and YSLEER. Trimming cost V 4 bases and J 3 bases; bases outside gene matches: 11. Time point meaning: cycle 4 day 1 (C4D1), after 6 weeks of nivolumab. Brentuximab vedotin exposure varied, and every patient relapsed after autologous stem cell transplantation. Overall study findings and caveats: Complete responders entered with baseline diversity on par with newly diagnosed patients, the results showed.

TCRdb's table, derived via immunoSEQ multiplex PCR, lists solely in-frame clones and lacks some. The table lists about 33,000 clones, 70% to 80% of them singletons. As for this clone: Its antigen remains unidentified.

This receptor was identified in a human donor with classical Hodgkin lymphoma. The chain joins TRBV4-3 to TRBJ2-7; 8 bases fit TRBD1. Source: peripheral blood mononuclear cells (PBMCs), taken before the fourth cycle of nivolumab. The CDR3 nucleotides are TGCGCCAGCAGCCCCGTCGCCGCGACAGGGGTCTACGAGCAGTACTTC. Translation gives CASSPVAATGVYEQYF.